This is a list of T cell receptor beta chains from one sample in a study of T cell responses to AZD1222 COVID-19 vaccine. Sequencing used immunoSEQ multiplex PCR; TCRdb keeps in-frame clones, though not all of them. The sample has more than 120,000 clones; roughly 86% are singletons. This sample comprised peripheral blood, obtained 28 days after the second dose of the MenACWY control vaccine. The source is an adult who received the MenACWY meningococcal vaccine as a control. Each CDR3 is given with its conserved first and last residue. A D gene is named only where the DNA matches it firmly. Some rows mark clone size as missing; the rest say once, few, many or name a class of expanded clone.

D gene: .
J gene: TRBJ1-4
V gene: TRBV6-5
clone size: few
CDR3 DNA: TGTGCCAGCAGTTACTTTGGGGGAGCTAATGAAAAACTGTTTTTT
CDR3 protein: CASSYFGGANEKLFF

D gene: TRBD1
J gene: TRBJ1-1
V gene: TRBV6-5
clone size: .
CDR3 DNA: TGTGCCAGCAGTTATCGACAGGGACGGCTGAACACTGAAGCTTTCTTT
CDR3 protein: CASSYRQGRLNTEAFF

D gene: .
J gene: TRBJ1-5
V gene: TRBV2
clone size: .
CDR3 DNA: TGTGCCAGCAGACGCGTCGGTCAGCCCCAGCATTTT
CDR3 protein: CASRRVGQPQHF

D gene: .
J gene: TRBJ1-5
V gene: TRBV6-2/TRBV6-3
clone size: once
CDR3 DNA: TGTGCCAGCAGTTTTAGGCAGGGAGGACAGCCCCAGCATTTT
CDR3 protein: CASSFRQGGQPQHF

D gene: .
J gene: TRBJ1-5
V gene: TRBV4-1
clone size: .
CDR3 DNA: TGCGCCAGCAGCCAAGACCGGGCTCAGCCCCAGCATTTT
CDR3 protein: CASSQDRAQPQHF

D gene: .
J gene: TRBJ2-5
V gene: TRBV12-5
clone size: .
CDR3 DNA: TGTGCTAGTGCCCAAAGAGAGACCCAGTACTTC
CDR3 protein: CASAQRETQYF

D gene: .
J gene: TRBJ2-7
V gene: TRBV27
clone size: .
CDR3 DNA: TGTGCCAGCAGTTTCGACCACGCCTACGAGCAGTACTTC
CDR3 protein: CASSFDHAYEQYF

D gene: TRBD1
J gene: TRBJ2-7
V gene: TRBV23-1
clone size: .
CDR3 DNA: TGCGCCAGCAGTCAACCGGGACAGCCCGACTACGAGCAGTACTTC
CDR3 protein: CASSQPGQPDYEQYF

D gene: .
J gene: TRBJ1-5
V gene: TRBV9
clone size: few
CDR3 DNA: TGTGCCAGCAGCGCCGGGGCGGGGAATCAGCCCCAGCATTTT
CDR3 protein: CASSAGAGNQPQHF

D gene: .
J gene: TRBJ1-4
V gene: TRBV30
clone size: .
CDR3 DNA: TGTGCCTGGAGTCCAGGGTCAAATGAAAAACTGTTTTTT
CDR3 protein: CAWSPGSNEKLFF

D gene: TRBD1
J gene: TRBJ2-5
V gene: TRBV18
clone size: .
CDR3 DNA: TGTGCCAGCTCACCACCGGGCCAGGGGGAAGAGACCCAGTACTTC
CDR3 protein: CASSPPGQGEETQYF

D gene: .
J gene: TRBJ1-1
V gene: TRBV23-1
clone size: .
CDR3 DNA: TGCGCCAGCAGTCGAGGGTTTACTGAAGCTTTCTTT
CDR3 protein: CASSRGFTEAFF

D gene: TRBD1
J gene: TRBJ1-1
V gene: TRBV3-1/TRBV3-2
clone size: .
CDR3 DNA: TGTGCCAGCAGCCACCGGACAGGCTGGGCTGAAGCTTTCTTT
CDR3 protein: CASSHRTGWAEAFF

D gene: .
J gene: TRBJ1-1
V gene: TRBV11-3
clone size: .
CDR3 DNA: TGTGCCAGCAGCTTTTCGACTGTGAACACTGAAGCTTTCTTT
CDR3 protein: CASSFSTVNTEAFF

D gene: .
J gene: TRBJ2-6
V gene: TRBV9
clone size: .
CDR3 DNA: TGTGCCAGCAGCCCACGACCCGGATCTGGGGCCAACGTCCTGACTTTC
CDR3 protein: CASSPRPGSGANVLTF

D gene: .
J gene: TRBJ2-7
V gene: TRBV21-1
clone size: .
CDR3 DNA: TGTGCCAGCAGCAAAGGATGGGCGGGGGTGTTCTCCTACGAGCAGTACTTC
CDR3 protein: CASSKGWAGVFSYEQYF